Detailed here is one T cell receptor (beta chain). With 0 bases removed from V and 0 bases from J, the gap between germline ends came to 7 bases. CDR1 is SGDLS and CDR2 is YYNGEE in the germline V gene. The length of the CDR3 is 15 residues. Using its own MiXCR run on the RT-PCR reads, TCRdb lists one record per CDR3 protein. The repertoire has roughly 940,000 distinct CDR3 sequences, over 15% of them found once; the top ten carry roughly 6%. The data belong to a study of patients and donors after allogeneic stem cell transplantation. Sequencing input: blood, either unsorted or a sorted T cell fraction (not recorded which). This TCR derives from a human donor who was either an allogeneic HSCT recipient or a stem cell or donor lymphocyte infusion donor (not recorded which). It is not recorded whose cells these are; they may come from a transplant donor. The chain links TRBV9 to TRBJ1-3; unclear D gene. In DNA form, the CDR3 reads TGTGCCAGCAGCGTAGGGGAAGGCTCTGGAAACACCATATATTTT. It translates to CASSVGEGSGNTIYF.